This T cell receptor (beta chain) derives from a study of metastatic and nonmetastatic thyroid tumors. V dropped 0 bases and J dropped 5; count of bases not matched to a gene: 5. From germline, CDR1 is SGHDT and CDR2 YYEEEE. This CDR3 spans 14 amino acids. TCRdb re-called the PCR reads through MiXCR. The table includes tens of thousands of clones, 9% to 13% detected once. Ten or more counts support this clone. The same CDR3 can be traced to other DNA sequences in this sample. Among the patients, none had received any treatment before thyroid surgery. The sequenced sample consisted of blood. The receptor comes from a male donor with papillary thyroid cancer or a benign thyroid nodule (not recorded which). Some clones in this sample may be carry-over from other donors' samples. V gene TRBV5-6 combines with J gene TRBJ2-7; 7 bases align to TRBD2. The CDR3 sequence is CASSLGGGGHEQYF. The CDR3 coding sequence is TGTGCCAGCAGCTTGGGCGGGGGAGGACACGAGCAGTACTTC.